What follows are 28 T cell receptor beta chains derived from one specimen sequenced in a study of shared clonotypes between healthy human individuals. The assay was immunoSEQ multiplex PCR, and TCRdb's table has in-frame clones only and misses some. The repertoire has about 2.1 million clones, 93% of them found once; the top ten carry over 1.5%. The naive CD8 subset, CD45RO-negative cells positively selected for CCR7, excluded terminally differentiated effector memory CD45RA+ cells. Material: naive CD8+ T cells from PBMCs. All receptors come from a man between 18 and 29 years old in good health. Some clones in this sample may be carry-over from other donors' samples.

V usage is TRBV29-1 and J usage is TRBJ2-7; the D gene is possibly TRBD2 (6 bases). CDR1 SQVTM and CDR2 ANQGSEA come from the germline V gene. The CDR3 length is 14 residues. The V gene lost 1 base and the J gene lost 1 base, with 11 bases spanning the gap. The CDR3 DNA is TGCAGCGTTGAAGTAGCGGCCGTATCCTACGAGCAGTACTTC. Translated: CSVEVAAVSYEQYF.

This clone was counted only a few times. This chain connects TRBV9 to TRBJ1-2, with D possibly matching TRBD1 (5 bases). This CDR3 contains 15 residues. With 2 bases removed from V and 4 bases from J, the gap between germline ends came to 15 bases. Germline V gives CDR1 SGDLS, CDR2 YYNGEE. The CDR3 bases are TGTGCCAGCAGCGTTAGTTCGTCAGGGAGCTATGGCTACACCTTC. Encoded protein: CASSVSSSGSYGYTF.

This clone was counted a few times. At the DNA level, this CDR3 is encoded by other sequences in the same sample as well. The chain employs TRBV7-9 and TRBJ1-1; D remains unclear. CDR3 length: 14 amino acids. Trimming took 1 base from V and 0 from J, leaving 6 bases between them. Germline values: CDR1 SEHNR, CDR2 FQNEAQ (reference sequence). CDR3 sequence reads: CASSLVGVNTEAFF. CDR3 DNA sequence: TGTGCCAGCAGCTTAGTCGGTGTGAACACTGAAGCTTTCTTT. Complete variable domain (other parts from reference TRBV7-9 and TRBJ1-1): DTGVSQNPRHKITKRGQNVTFRCDPISEHNRLYWYRQTLGQGPEFLTYFQNEAQLEKSRLLSDRFSAERPKGSFSTLEIQRTEQGDSAMYLCASSLVGVNTEAFFGQGTRLTVV.

The chain has TRBV27 and TRBJ1-2, with D possibly matching TRBD1 (5 bases). Germline CDR1 MNHEY, CDR2 SMNVEV (reference sequence). V was cut by 2 bases and J by 4 bases, with 14 bases left in between. The CDR3 is 15 residues long. CDR3 loop: CASSLGGASSYGYTF. CDR3 coding DNA: TGTGCCAGCAGTTTAGGTGGGGCGTCGTCCTATGGCTACACCTTC.

The rearrangement uses TRBV9 and TRBJ2-7, with D uncertain. The CDR3 covers 12 residues. The germline V gene has CDR1 SGDLS and CDR2 YYNGEE. V was shortened by 3 bases and J by 7 bases, with 11 bases between the two germline ends. The CDR3, as DNA: TGTGCCAGCAGCGCGGGCCCTGGGGAGCAGTACTTC. Translating gives CASSAGPGEQYF.

This sequence joins TRBV4-2 and TRBJ1-2, with 9 bases fitting TRBD1. The germline gives CDR1 LGHNA, CDR2 YNFKEQ. Trimming took 2 bases from V and 8 from J; bases not matched to a gene: 6. This CDR3 is built from 14 residues. Written as DNA, the CDR3 is TGTGCCAGCAGCCAAAAAAGACAGGGGGACGGCTACACCTTC. Protein sequence: CASSQKRQGDGYTF.

Remarks on this clone: At the DNA level, this CDR3 is encoded by other sequences in the same sample as well. The chain employs TRBV6-5 and TRBJ2-7; D may be TRBD2 (6 bases). Germline CDR1 reads MNHEY; CDR2 reads SVGAGI. V was cut by 0 bases and J by 0 bases, with 12 bases left in between. This CDR3 contains 16 residues. This CDR3 reads CASSYSTGESSYEQYF. The CDR3 DNA follows: TGTGCCAGCAGTTACTCGACGGGGGAGTCCTCCTACGAGCAGTACTTC.

The chain has TRBV7-6 and TRBJ2-5, with D uncertain. The tail of the sequence fits TRBJ2-7 better, so the J call may be wrong. Germline CDR1 SGHVS, CDR2 FNYEAQ. The CDR3 length is 12 residues. This chain's CDR3 is CASSMDRGEQYF. In DNA form, the CDR3 reads TGTGCCAGCAGCATGGACCGAGGCGAGCAGTACTTC.

V and J are TRBV27 and TRBJ2-1, with D uncertain. V lost 1 base, J lost 0 bases, and 10 bases lay in between. CDR3 length equals 16 residues. Looked up from germline, CDR1 is MNHEY and CDR2 is SMNVEV (reference sequence). The CDR3 sequence is CASSLYSQTSYNEQFF. The CDR3 DNA is TGTGCCAGCAGTTTATACTCCCAGACCTCCTACAATGAGCAGTTCTTC.

This sequence joins TRBV9 and TRBJ2-7; tentatively, D is TRBD2 (5 bases). Germline values: CDR1 SGDLS, CDR2 YYNGEE. The germline V and J ends were trimmed by 0 bases and 4 bases, with 11 bases remaining between them. This CDR3 is built from 14 residues. CDR3 loop: CASSVGGLHYEQYF. The CDR3 bases are TGTGCCAGCAGCGTAGGCGGACTCCATTACGAGCAGTACTTC.

The rearrangement joins TRBV30 to TRBJ2-7, with 7 nucleotides matching TRBD2. Trimming at V came to 2 bases and at J to 3 bases, leaving 7 bases not matched to a gene. Germline V gives CDR1 GTSNPN, CDR2 SVGIG (reference sequence). The CDR3 sequence is 14 residues long. The CDR3 bases are TGTGCCTGGAGTTTGGGGACTACCGGCTACGAGCAGTACTTC. Translated: CAWSLGTTGYEQYF.

V gene TRBV4-1 combines with J gene TRBJ2-4; D is uncertain. CDR1 is MGHRA, CDR2 YSYEKL, per germline. V shed 4 bases and J shed 8 bases, with 12 bases lying between them. CDR3 size: 13 residues. The CDR3: CASSLTPTDIQYF. The CDR3 coding sequence is TGCGCCAGCAGCCTAACCCCCACGGACATTCAGTACTTC.

The V gene is TRBV2, the J gene TRBJ2-1; 9 bases fit TRBD2. J was trimmed by 6 bases and V by 3 bases; bases with no gene match: 9. CDR1 and CDR2 from the germline V gene are SNHLY and FYNNEI. CDR3 size: 16 residues. CDR3 coding DNA: TGTGCCAGCAGTGAGTTAGCGGGAGTGTTGGGCAATGAGCAGTTCTTC. As protein: CASSELAGVLGNEQFF.

The genes are TRBV19 and TRBJ2-7, with TRBD2 as a possible D gene (5 bases). In germline, CDR1 is LNHDA, CDR2 SQIVND (reference sequence). This CDR3 spans 14 amino acids. Trimming took off 7 bases at V and 3 bases at J, with 16 bases between the two ends. The CDR3 DNA is TGTGCCAGTACCCCGGTCGGGGTTAGCTACGAGCAGTACTTC. This translates into CASTPVGVSYEQYF. Drawing the rest from reference TRBV19 and TRBJ2-7, the complete variable domain is DGGITQSPKYLFRKEGQNVTLSCEQNLNHDAMYWYRQDPGQGLRLIYYSQIVNDFQKGDIAEGYSVSREKKESFPLTVTSAQKNPTAFYLCASTPVGVSYEQYFGPGTRLTVT.

The genes are TRBV10-2 and TRBJ2-2, with D perhaps matching TRBD1 (6 bases). CDR3 size: 18 residues. The ends were cut back, 5 bases at V and 5 bases at J, with 24 bases in the middle. Germline V gene sequence: CDR1 WSHSY, CDR2 SAAADI. The CDR3 DNA sequence: TGCGCCAGCAGTACCCTTGAGACAGGCCCAGCGTGGACCGGGGAGCTGTTTTTT. It yields the protein CASSTLETGPAWTGELFF.

This chain links TRBV11-3 with TRBJ2-2, with 10 bases that match TRBD2. Germline values: CDR1 SGHNT, CDR2 YENEEA. The length of the CDR3 is 15 residues. The V and J ends lost 6 bases and 4 bases, in that order; junction bases with no gene match: 5. The CDR3 here is CASSSGTSATGELFF. The CDR3, as DNA: TGTGCCAGCAGTTCCGGGACTAGCGCCACCGGGGAGCTGTTTTTT. Using reference TRBV11-3 and TRBJ2-2 for the parts outside the CDR3, the full variable domain is EAGVVQSPRYKIIEKKQPVAFWCNPISGHNTLYWYLQNLGQGPELLIRYENEEAVDDSQLPKDRFSAERLKGVDSTLKIQPAELGDSAVYLCASSSGTSATGELFFGEGSRLTVL.

J is TRBJ1-2 and V is TRBV4-1; 8 nucleotides line up with TRBD1. The CDR3 sequence is 13 residues long. Per germline, CDR1 MGHRA and CDR2 YSYEKL. V dropped 5 bases and J dropped 7; count of bases not matched to a gene: 6. CDR3 sequence (DNA): TGCGCCAGCAGCTCAGGGGGCGCGACTGGCTACACCTTC. Its protein product is CASSSGGATGYTF.

The chain uses TRBV10-3 and TRBJ2-2; a possible D gene is TRBD1 (6 bases). The germline V and J ends were trimmed by 0 bases and 2 bases, with 10 bases remaining between them. The length of the CDR3 is 16 residues. Germline V gene data show CDR1 as ENHRY and CDR2 as SYGVKD. The CDR3 coding sequence is TGTGCCATCAGTGAGTCGAGACAGGCTAACACCGGGGAGCTGTTTTTT. This encodes CAISESRQANTGELFF.

The chain joins TRBV28 to TRBJ1-1, with TRBD1 as a possible D gene (5 bases). The CDR3 covers 14 residues. V was shortened by 9 bases and J by 3 bases, with 17 bases between the two germline ends. Germline V gene data show CDR1 as MDHEN and CDR2 as SYDVKM. The CDR3 loop reads CASHLGRSYTEAFF. The CDR3 DNA reads as TGTGCCAGTCACTTGGGACGGAGTTACACTGAAGCTTTCTTT. Full variable domain (rest looked up from reference TRBV28 and TRBJ1-1): DVKVTQSSRYLVKRTGEKVFLECVQDMDHENMFWYRQDPGLGLRLIYFSYDVKMKEKGDIPEGYSVSREKKERFSLILESASTNQTSMYLCASHLGRSYTEAFFGQGTRLTVV.

CDR3 in amino acids: CASSPRTGGMNTEAFF. In DNA form, the CDR3 reads TGTGCCAGCAGTCCCCGGACAGGGGGCATGAACACTGAAGCTTTCTTT. V is TRBV27 and J is TRBJ1-1, with TRBD1 identical over 11 bases. The CDR3 is 16 amino acids. The germline V gene encodes CDR1 MNHEY and CDR2 SMNVEV (reference sequence). The V segment lost 5 bases and the J segment 0 bases; nucleotides outside the gene matches: 5.

The chain uses TRBV28 and TRBJ2-7; D is possibly TRBD2 (6 bases). The CDR3 sequence is 16 residues long. Germline values: CDR1 MDHEN, CDR2 SYDVKM. The V end lost 0 bases, the J end lost 2 bases, and 14 bases lay between the germline ends. CDR3: CASSLWVQGGTYEQYF. In DNA form, the CDR3 reads TGTGCCAGCAGTTTATGGGTCCAGGGAGGAACCTACGAGCAGTACTTC.

Concerning this clone: The sample contains more than one DNA sequence encoding this CDR3. V is TRBV9 and J is TRBJ1-3, with 7 bases matching TRBD1. The CDR3 has 15 amino acids. The V segment lost 0 bases and the J segment 4 bases; nucleotides outside the gene matches: 4. Germline CDR1 is SGDLS and CDR2 is YYNGEE. The CDR3 loop reads CASSVGTGAGNTIYF. Written as DNA, the CDR3 is TGTGCCAGCAGCGTAGGTACAGGGGCCGGAAACACCATATATTTT.

CDR3 sequence (DNA): TGTGCCAGCAGTGACGCCCCGGGACTCTCATACGAGCAGTACTTC. Translated, it gives CASSDAPGLSYEQYF. This chain connects TRBV2 to TRBJ2-7, with a possible D match to TRBD2 (6 bases). This CDR3 region has 15 residues. V gave up 3 bases and J gave up 4 bases, with 16 bases separating them. Germline CDR1 reads SNHLY; CDR2 reads FYNNEI. Together with reference TRBV2 and TRBJ2-7, the CDR3 gives the full variable domain: EPEVTQTPSHQVTQMGQEVILRCVPISNHLYFYWYRQILGQKVEFLVSFYNNEISEKSEIFDDQFSVERPDGSNFTLKIRSTKLEDSAMYFCASSDAPGLSYEQYFGPGTRLTVT.

Concerning this clone itself: This specimen includes other DNA sequences encoding the same CDR3. The chain links TRBV19 to TRBJ2-7; D is perhaps TRBD2 (5 bases). The germline CDR1 and CDR2 sequences are LNHDA and SQIVND (reference sequence). V was trimmed by 3 bases and J by 0 bases, leaving 9 bases between them. This CDR3 comprises 14 residues. CDR3 DNA: TGTGCCAGTAGTATTGCCGGGGTCTCCTACGAGCAGTACTTC. As protein: CASSIAGVSYEQYF.

Comment on this clone: The sample contains more than one DNA sequence encoding this CDR3. The chain employs TRBV9 and TRBJ1-1; a possible D gene is TRBD1 (6 bases). The length of the CDR3 is 13 residues. Trimming took off 0 bases at V and 5 bases at J, with 8 bases between the two ends. Germline V gene data show CDR1 as SGDLS and CDR2 as YYNGEE. The CDR3: CASSVEGGTEAFF. DNA for the CDR3: TGTGCCAGCAGCGTAGAAGGGGGAACTGAAGCTTTCTTT.

The chain couples TRBV15 to TRBJ2-7; no clear D. Per the germline V gene, CDR1 is LNHNV and CDR2 is YYDKDF (reference sequence). Trimming shortened V by 0 bases and J by 5 bases, and 11 bases separated the two germline ends. CDR3 length: 14 amino acids. The CDR3 sequence is CATSRDRVVHEQYF. The CDR3 nucleotides are TGTGCCACCAGCAGAGATCGCGTCGTCCACGAGCAGTACTTC.

This clone has only a few counts. J is TRBJ2-1 and V is TRBV9; 8 bases agree with TRBD2. J gave up 6 bases and V 4 bases, and 12 bases lay outside the gene matches. CDR1 and CDR2 (germline): SGDLS, YYNGEE. The CDR3 extends over 16 amino acids. As DNA, the CDR3 is TGTGCCAGCAGCCTTCCCACTAGCGGCAATAGCAATGAGCAGTTCTTC. It encodes CASSLPTSGNSNEQFF.

The gene calls are TRBV10-3 and TRBJ1-2; the D gene is possibly TRBD1 (5 bases). The CDR3 length is 13 residues. Per the germline V gene, CDR1 is ENHRY and CDR2 is SYGVKD. Trimming shortened V by 6 bases and J by 6 bases, and 14 bases separated the two germline ends. CDR3 DNA sequence: TGTGCCATCAGGGGGCCAGGGCTGAATGGCTACACCTTC. Translation: CAIRGPGLNGYTF.